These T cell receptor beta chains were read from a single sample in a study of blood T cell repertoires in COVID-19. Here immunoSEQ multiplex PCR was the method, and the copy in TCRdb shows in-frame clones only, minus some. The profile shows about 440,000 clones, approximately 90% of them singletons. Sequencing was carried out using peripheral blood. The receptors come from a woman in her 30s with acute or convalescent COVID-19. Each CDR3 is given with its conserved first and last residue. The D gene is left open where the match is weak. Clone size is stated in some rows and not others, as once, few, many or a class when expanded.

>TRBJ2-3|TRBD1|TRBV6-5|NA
CASRPGQVLNTQYF
TGTGCCAGCAGGCCCGGACAGGTCTTGAATACGCAGTATTTT
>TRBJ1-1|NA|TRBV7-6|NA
CASSSGGGNTEAFF
TGTGCCAGCAGCTCTGGGGGGGGGAACACTGAAGCTTTCTTT
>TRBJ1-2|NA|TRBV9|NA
CASSATAQAYGYTF
TGTGCCAGCAGCGCAACAGCTCAGGCTTATGGCTACACCTTC
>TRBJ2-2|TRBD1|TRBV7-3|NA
CASSLRGGAGTGELFF
TGTGCCAGCAGCTTAAGAGGGGGCGCGGGCACCGGGGAGCTGTTTTTT
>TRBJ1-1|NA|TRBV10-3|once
CAISGELPNTEAFF
TGTGCCATCAGTGGGGAGCTCCCGAACACTGAAGCTTTCTTT
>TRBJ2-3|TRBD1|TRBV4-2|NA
CASSLQGDAASTDTQYF
TGTGCCAGCAGCCTGCAGGGGGACGCGGCTAGCACAGATACGCAGTATTTT
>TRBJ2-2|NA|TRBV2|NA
CASRLAALLGELFF
TGTGCCAGCAGACTAGCCGCACTCCTCGGGGAGCTGTTTTTT
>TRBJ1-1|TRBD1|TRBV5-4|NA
CASSPPGTVNTEAFF
TGTGCCAGCAGCCCTCCCGGGACAGTGAACACTGAAGCTTTCTTT
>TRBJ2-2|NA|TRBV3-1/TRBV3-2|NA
CASSLGLYGGELFF
TGTGCCAGCAGTCTGGGACTCTACGGCGGGGAGCTGTTTTTT
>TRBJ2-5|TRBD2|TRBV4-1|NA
CASSPDPSGGAQETQYF
TGCGCCAGCAGCCCCGATCCTAGCGGGGGGGCCCAAGAGACCCAGTACTTC
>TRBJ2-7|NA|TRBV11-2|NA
CASSFWQVSYEQYF
TGTGCCAGCAGCTTTTGGCAGGTCTCCTACGAGCAGTACTTC
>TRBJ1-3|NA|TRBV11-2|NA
CASRRPGQKNTIYF
TGTGCCAGCAGAAGACCGGGACAAAAAAACACCATATATTTT
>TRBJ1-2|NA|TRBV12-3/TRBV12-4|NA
CASSPVGDGYTF
TGTGCCAGCAGTCCTGTAGGAGACGGCTACACCTTC
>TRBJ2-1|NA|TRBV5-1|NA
CASSYETGTTYNEQFF
TGCGCCAGCAGCTATGAAACCGGGACAACCTACAATGAGCAGTTCTTC